Shown below are 19 T cell receptor beta chains from a single sample sequenced in a study of a mutant IDH1 vaccine in newly diagnosed glioma (dated by TCRdb to the early 2020s). Their antigen targets remain unknown. Taken with the paper, the label for time point translates to: week 23, last vaccination. Each vaccine dose, consisting of 300 ug of a 20-mer mutant IDH1 peptide in Montanide, was administered subcutaneously with topical imiquimod. The library was prepared using the immunoSEQ multiplex PCR assay. The source is immuneACCESS, and TCRdb retained only in-frame sequences with V and J called. Part of the clones is not carried over; for the studies checked, unresolved V genes explain less than half of this, and the remainder is unexplained. The sample data list 50,000 to 85,000 clones, and roughly 84% of these were observed just once. The ten largest clones take up roughly 13% of the sample. The source was PBMCs, collected from a glioma patient whose treatment included an IDH1 peptide vaccine. The receptor source for this set is a man between 18 and 29 years old with glioma.

The chain uses TRBV5-4 and TRBJ2-1; the match to TRBD2 covers 10 bases. Germline V gene sequence: CDR1 SGHNT, CDR2 YYREEE (reference sequence). The CDR3 is 16 residues long. The J segment lost 8 bases and the V segment lost 6 bases, leaving 14 bases of the junction unmatched. The CDR3 DNA follows: TGTGCCAGCAAACCCCCGGGACTAGCGATAGTCGATGAGCAGTTCTTC. Protein product: CASKPPGLAIVDEQFF.

This sequence joins TRBV7-2 and TRBJ1-5; D is undetermined. The CDR3 is made up of 12 amino acids. Germline values: CDR1 SGHTA, CDR2 FQGNSA. The V gene lost 7 bases and the J gene lost 10 bases, with 14 bases spanning the gap. The CDR3 bases are TGTGCCAGCACCACCCCCACTGCACCCCAGCATTTT. Protein sequence: CASTTPTAPQHF.

This chain links TRBV12-5 with TRBJ2-2; D unresolved. The CDR3 is made up of 14 amino acids. V lost 5 bases to trimming and J lost 0 bases, with 7 bases between them. In germline, CDR1 is LGHNT, CDR2 FRNRAP. The CDR3 reads CASGLTPNTGELFF. The CDR3 nucleotides are TGTGCTAGTGGTCTAACACCGAACACCGGGGAGCTGTTTTTT.

The rearrangement uses TRBV7-5 and TRBJ1-1; the table calls TRBD1, which could not be checked here. TRBV7-5 represents a pseudogene. The CDR3 has 18 residues. In DNA, the CDR3 is TGTGCCAGAAGCTCTCCTCGCCCCCACCGGACAGTGAACACTGAAGCTTTCTTT. Its protein is CARSSPRPHRTVNTEAFF.

V usage is TRBV15 and J usage is TRBJ2-5; weak D call: TRBD1 (7 bases). The CDR3 spans 16 residues. The ends were cut back, 0 bases at V and 2 bases at J, with 13 bases in the middle. The germline CDR1 and CDR2 sequences are LNHNV and YYDKDF (reference sequence). This CDR3 reads CATSRESTGTQETQYF. The CDR3 region has the DNA TGTGCCACCAGCAGAGAGTCGACAGGGACTCAAGAGACCCAGTACTTC.

V and J are TRBV7-6 and TRBJ2-7, with TRBD1 identical over 9 bases. This CDR3 is 15 amino acids long. V lost 0 bases and J lost 2; bases outside the gene matches: 2. Per germline, CDR1 SGHVS and CDR2 FNYEAQ. Written as DNA, the CDR3 is TGTGCCAGCAGCTTAGCGGGACAGGGTCCCTACGAGCAGTACTTC. Its protein product is CASSLAGQGPYEQYF. The complete variable domain, with remaining parts taken from reference TRBV7-6 and TRBJ2-7, reads GAGVSQSPRYKVTKRGQDVALRCDPISGHVSLYWYRQALGQGPEFLTYFNYEAQQDKSGLPNDRFSAERPEGSISTLTIQRTEQRDSAMYRCASSLAGQGPYEQYFGPGTRLTVT.

The chain joins TRBV18 to TRBJ1-1, with D unclear. V was shortened by 2 bases and J by 1 base, with 11 bases between the two germline ends. The length of the CDR3 is 15 residues. The germline gives CDR1 KGHSH, CDR2 LQKENI. CDR3 nucleotides: TGTGCCAGCTCACCAATACAGCTAAAGAACACTGAAGCTTTCTTT. Translation gives CASSPIQLKNTEAFF.

The rearrangement links TRBV6-5 to TRBJ1-1; D not resolved. The germline CDR1 and CDR2 sequences are MNHEY and SVGAGI. This CDR3 contains 12 residues. V lost 5 bases and J 14 bases, leaving 18 bases between the germline ends. Here the CDR3 reads CASSPDPYGRFF. The CDR3 DNA is TGTGCCAGCAGTCCAGACCCCTACGGAAGGTTCTTT.

CDR3 sequence reads: CASSQGVSHEQYF. The CDR3 bases are TGCGCCAGCAGCCAAGGGGTTTCTCACGAGCAGTACTTC. V is TRBV4-1 and J is TRBJ2-7; D remains unclear. Trimming cost V 1 base and J 5 bases, with 9 bases left between them. CDR1 is MGHRA and CDR2 is YSYEKL in the germline V gene. This CDR3 spans 13 amino acids.

The chain uses TRBV18 and TRBJ1-5, with D possibly being TRBD1 (5 bases). Germline values: CDR1 KGHSH, CDR2 LQKENI. Between the trimmed V and J ends, which lost 1 base and 11 bases, there was a span of 15 bases. This CDR3 has 14 residues. DNA for the CDR3: TGTGCCAGCTCACCACGAGGGGAAAGTCTGTCCCAGCATTTT. Translation: CASSPRGESLSQHF. The complete variable domain, with remaining parts taken from reference TRBV18 and TRBJ1-5, reads NAGVMQNPRHLVRRRGQEARLRCSPMKGHSHVYWYRQLPEEGLKFMVYLQKENIIDESGMPKERFSAEFPKEGPSILRIQQVVRGDSAAYFCASSPRGESLSQHFGDGTRLSIL.

This clone came up a few times. The chain employs TRBV10-3 and TRBJ1-5; weak D call: TRBD1 (5 bases). CDR1 and CDR2 from the germline V gene are ENHRY and SYGVKD. The length of the CDR3 is 12 residues. V was cut by 4 bases and J by 7 bases, with 8 bases left in between. The CDR3 sequence is CAISAGEQPQHF. CDR3 DNA sequence: TGTGCCATCAGTGCGGGGGAACAGCCCCAGCATTTT.

The V and J genes are TRBV5-1 and TRBJ1-2; D is possibly TRBD1 (6 bases). This CDR3 has 17 amino acids. Germline loops: CDR1 SGHRS, CDR2 YFSETQ. Trimming shortened V by 4 bases and J by 2 bases, and 21 bases separated the two germline ends. CDR3 DNA: TGCGCCAGCAGCAGGCGGGAAAGTGGGGGGCAGAACTATGGCTACACCTTC. Amino acid sequence: CASSRRESGGQNYGYTF. The full variable domain, in which reference TRBV5-1 and TRBJ1-2 provide the parts outside the CDR3, is KAGVTQTPRYLIKTRGQQVTLSCSPISGHRSVSWYQQTPGQGLQFLFEYFSETQRNKGNFPGRFSGRQFSNSRSEMNVSTLELGDSALYLCASSRRESGGQNYGYTFGSGTRLTVV.

The chain recombines TRBV6-6 with TRBJ1-1; TRBD1 matches at 8 bases. Trimming cost V 7 bases and J 3 bases; bases outside gene matches: 7. The germline V gene has CDR1 MNHNY and CDR2 SVGAGI (reference sequence). The CDR3 runs to 14 residues. The CDR3 DNA reads TGTGCCAGCATCAAACAGGGGGAATACACTGAAGCTTTCTTT. It encodes CASIKQGEYTEAFF.

Here the CDR3 reads CAWSRRGATEAFF. The CDR3 DNA reads as TGTGCCTGGAGTCGGCGGGGGGCCACTGAAGCTTTCTTT. The chain combines TRBV30 with TRBJ1-1, with a possible D match to TRBD1 (6 bases). V lost 2 bases, J lost 4 bases, and 11 bases lay in between. The CDR3 is 13 amino acids. Germline CDR1 reads GTSNPN; CDR2 reads SVGIG (reference sequence).

CDR3: CASGEGLAGGRAYEQYF. Here the CDR3 DNA reads TGTGCCAGCGGGGAGGGACTAGCGGGAGGGAGGGCCTACGAGCAGTACTTC. This chain uses TRBV2 with TRBJ2-7, with TRBD2 matching over 16 bases. This CDR3 is built from 17 residues. The germline V gene encodes CDR1 SNHLY and CDR2 FYNNEI. Losses at the gene ends were 8 bases for V and 2 bases for J; bases not matched to a gene: 9.

The V gene is TRBV28, the J gene TRBJ1-2, with unresolved D. V was trimmed by 2 bases and J by 5 bases, leaving 6 bases between them. The CDR3 covers 12 residues. Germline values: CDR1 MDHEN, CDR2 SYDVKM. This CDR3 reads CASSLRPYGYTF. CDR3 bases: TGTGCCAGCAGTTTACGGCCATATGGCTACACCTTC.

Points on this clone: The junction shows a germline mismatch at one end, possibly a read error. The chain joins TRBV5-1 to TRBJ1-2; possibly TRBD1 for D (6 bases). Per germline, CDR1 SGHRS and CDR2 YFSETQ. The CDR3 is 16 amino acids. The CDR3 protein is CASGLAGDIENYGYTF. DNA of the CDR3: TGCGCCAGCGGCTTGGCCGGGGACATCGAAAACTATGGCTACACCTTC.

V is TRBV5-1 and J is TRBJ2-5, with 7 nucleotides matching TRBD1. V was pared by 0 bases and J by 5 bases, with 10 bases of the junction left unmatched. Germline CDR1 and CDR2: SGHRS and YFSETQ. CDR3 size: 16 residues. CDR3 bases: TGCGCCAGCAGCTTGGGACAGGGTAATCTTCTGGAGACCCAGTACTTC. It yields the protein CASSLGQGNLLETQYF.

Here the CDR3 DNA reads TGTGCCAGCAGCTTAACAAAACAGGGGCCTCGGAGCTACACCTTC. Translating it yields CASSLTKQGPRSYTF. This rearrangement joins TRBV7-3 to TRBJ1-2; 7 positions match TRBD1. This CDR3 is built from 15 residues. Germline V lookup: CDR1 SGHTA, CDR2 FQGTGA. V was clipped by 0 bases and J by 9 bases; unmatched bases: 10.